Listed here is a single T cell receptor (beta chain). Antigen specificity is unknown. Replicate PCRs run on sorted subsets employed about 220 ng DNA, roughly 30,000 T cell genomes. Source study methods: ImmunoSEQ supplied junction-only sequences lacking quality scores, so filtering was different. Generated by immunoSEQ multiplex PCR, the TCRdb table keeps only in-frame clones and is missing some. V, J and clone size are taken as reported in that table, and D and trimming were inferred from the DNA itself. The sample has about 320,000 clones; roughly 84% are singletons. The data were obtained in a study of shared clonotypes between healthy human individuals. Study-level points and caveats: Blood alone was sampled, and tissue repertoires likely differ.

Healthy adults negative for HIV, lacking recent acute infections or vaccinations, served as donors. Sequenced: memory CD8+ T cells sorted from blood. Described subset: CD45RO+ cells pooled with CCR7-negative TemRA cells. This receptor was obtained from a man aged 18 to 30 in good health.

This chain's CDR3 is CASSSAGQGTLINYGYTF. CDR3 sequence (DNA): TGTGCCAGCAGTTCGGCCGGACAGGGGACCCTTATTAACTATGGCTACACCTTC. J is TRBJ1-2 and V is TRBV28, with 9 bases aligning to TRBD1. Germline CDR1 reads MDHEN; CDR2 reads SYDVKM. After removal of 4 bases from V and 1 base from J, the junction contained 13 bases not matched to a gene. The CDR3 covers 18 residues.